This T cell receptor (beta chain) was retrieved from a study of T cell responses to AZD1222 COVID-19 vaccine. Measured with immunoSEQ multiplex PCR; TCRdb has only the in-frame clones, and not every one. The table lists roughly 49,000 clones, 70% to 85% of them singletons. V lost 6 bases and J lost 2, with 11 bases in between. Germline V lookup: CDR1 SGHAT, CDR2 FQDESV (reference sequence). The CDR3 is 13 residues long. The gene calls are TRBV11-1 and TRBJ2-7; D gene unclear. Source: peripheral blood, taken on day 0 of MenACWY control vaccination. The sequence was obtained from an adult in good health. The CDR3: CASSWAEPYEQYF. The CDR3 region has the DNA TGTGCCAGCAGTTGGGCGGAGCCCTACGAGCAGTACTTC.